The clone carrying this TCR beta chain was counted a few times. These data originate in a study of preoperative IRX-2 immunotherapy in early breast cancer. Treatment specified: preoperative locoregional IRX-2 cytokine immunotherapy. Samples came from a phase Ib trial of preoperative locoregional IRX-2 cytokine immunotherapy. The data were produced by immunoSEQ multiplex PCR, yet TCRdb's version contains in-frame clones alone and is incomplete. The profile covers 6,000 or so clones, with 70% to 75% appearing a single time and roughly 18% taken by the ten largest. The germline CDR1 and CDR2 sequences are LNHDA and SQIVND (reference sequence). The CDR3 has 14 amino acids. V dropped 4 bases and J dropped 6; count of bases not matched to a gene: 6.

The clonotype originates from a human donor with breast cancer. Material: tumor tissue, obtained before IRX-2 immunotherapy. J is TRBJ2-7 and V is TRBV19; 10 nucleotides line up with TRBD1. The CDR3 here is CASSTGQGDLEQYF. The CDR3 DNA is TGTGCCAGTAGTACAGGACAGGGGGATCTCGAGCAGTACTTC.